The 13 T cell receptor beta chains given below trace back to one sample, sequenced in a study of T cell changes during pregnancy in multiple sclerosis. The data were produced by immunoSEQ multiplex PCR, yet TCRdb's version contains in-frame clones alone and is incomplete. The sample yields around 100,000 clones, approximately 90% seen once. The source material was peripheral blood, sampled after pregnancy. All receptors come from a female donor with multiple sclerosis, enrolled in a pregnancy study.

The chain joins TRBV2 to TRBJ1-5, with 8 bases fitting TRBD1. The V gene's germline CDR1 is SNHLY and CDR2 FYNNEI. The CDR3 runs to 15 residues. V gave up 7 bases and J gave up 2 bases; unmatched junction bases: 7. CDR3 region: CASIPTGEGNQPQHF. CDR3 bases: TGTGCCAGCATTCCGACAGGGGAGGGCAATCAGCCCCAGCATTTT.

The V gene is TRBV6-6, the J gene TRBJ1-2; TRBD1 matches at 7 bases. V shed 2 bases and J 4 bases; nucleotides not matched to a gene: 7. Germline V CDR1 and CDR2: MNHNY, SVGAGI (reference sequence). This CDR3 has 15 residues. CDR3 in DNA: TGTGCCAGCAGTTACACAGTACAGGGGATCTATGGCTACACCTTC. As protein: CASSYTVQGIYGYTF.

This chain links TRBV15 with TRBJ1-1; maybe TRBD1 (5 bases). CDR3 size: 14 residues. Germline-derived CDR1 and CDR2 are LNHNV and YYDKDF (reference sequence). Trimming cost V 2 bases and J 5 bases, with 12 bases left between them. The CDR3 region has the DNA TGTGCCACCAGCAGACCCGACAGCTGGACTGAAGCTTTCTTT. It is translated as CATSRPDSWTEAFF.

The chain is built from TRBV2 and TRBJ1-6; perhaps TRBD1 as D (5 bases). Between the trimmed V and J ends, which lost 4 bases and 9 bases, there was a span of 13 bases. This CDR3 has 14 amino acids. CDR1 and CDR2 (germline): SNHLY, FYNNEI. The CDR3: CASSGGREGSPLHF. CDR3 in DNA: TGTGCCAGCAGTGGAGGCAGGGAGGGTTCACCCCTCCACTTT. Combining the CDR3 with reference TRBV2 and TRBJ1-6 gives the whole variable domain EPEVTQTPSHQVTQMGQEVILRCVPISNHLYFYWYRQILGQKVEFLVSFYNNEISEKSEIFDDQFSVERPDGSNFTLKIRSTKLEDSAMYFCASSGGREGSPLHFGNGTRLTVT.

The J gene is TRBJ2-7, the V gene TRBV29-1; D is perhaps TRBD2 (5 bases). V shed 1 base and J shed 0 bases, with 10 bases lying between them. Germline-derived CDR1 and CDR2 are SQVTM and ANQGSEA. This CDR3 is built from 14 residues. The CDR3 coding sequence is TGCAGCGTTGAAGCCCCGGGGAACTCCTACGAGCAGTACTTC. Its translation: CSVEAPGNSYEQYF.

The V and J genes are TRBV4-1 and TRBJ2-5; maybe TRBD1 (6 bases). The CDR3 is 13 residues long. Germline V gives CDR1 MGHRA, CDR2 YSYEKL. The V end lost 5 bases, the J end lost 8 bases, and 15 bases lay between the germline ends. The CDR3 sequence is CASSSGLGTTQYF. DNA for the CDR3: TGCGCCAGCAGCTCAGGGCTAGGGACAACCCAGTACTTC.

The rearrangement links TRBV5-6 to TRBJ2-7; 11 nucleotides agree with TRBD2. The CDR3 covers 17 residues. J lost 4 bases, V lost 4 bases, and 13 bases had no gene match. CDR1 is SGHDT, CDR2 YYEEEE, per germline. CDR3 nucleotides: TGTGCCAGCAGCGGAACTAGCGGGGGACTCGGTTGGTACGAGCAGTACTTC. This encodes CASSGTSGGLGWYEQYF.

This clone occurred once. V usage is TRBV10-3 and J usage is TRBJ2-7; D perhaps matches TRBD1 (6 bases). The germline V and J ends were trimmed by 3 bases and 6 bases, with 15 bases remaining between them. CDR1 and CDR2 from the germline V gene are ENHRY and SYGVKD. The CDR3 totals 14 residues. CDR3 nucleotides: TGTGCCATCAGTGAAAGAGGGGGTCGGGGCGAGCAGTACTTC. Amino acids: CAISERGGRGEQYF.

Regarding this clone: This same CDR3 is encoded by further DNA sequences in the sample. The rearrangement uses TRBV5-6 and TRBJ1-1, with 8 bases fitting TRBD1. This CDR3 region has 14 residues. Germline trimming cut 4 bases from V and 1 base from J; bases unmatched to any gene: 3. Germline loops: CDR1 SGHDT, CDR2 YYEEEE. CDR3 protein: CASSPGQGNTEAFF. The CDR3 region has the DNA TGTGCCAGCAGCCCTGGACAGGGGAACACTGAAGCTTTCTTT.

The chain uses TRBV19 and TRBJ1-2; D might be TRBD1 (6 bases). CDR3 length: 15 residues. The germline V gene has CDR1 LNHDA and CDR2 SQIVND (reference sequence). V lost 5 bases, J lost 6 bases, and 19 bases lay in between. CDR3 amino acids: CASSRWGGTLDGYTF. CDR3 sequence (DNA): TGTGCCAGTAGTCGATGGGGGGGGACACTTGATGGCTACACCTTC.

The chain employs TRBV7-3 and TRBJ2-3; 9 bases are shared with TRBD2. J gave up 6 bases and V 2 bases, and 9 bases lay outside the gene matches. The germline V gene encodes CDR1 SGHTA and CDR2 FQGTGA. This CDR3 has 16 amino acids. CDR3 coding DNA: TGTGCCAGCAGCTTAGGGGTGGGAGCGGGGGGCGATACGCAGTATTTT. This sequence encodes CASSLGVGAGGDTQYF.

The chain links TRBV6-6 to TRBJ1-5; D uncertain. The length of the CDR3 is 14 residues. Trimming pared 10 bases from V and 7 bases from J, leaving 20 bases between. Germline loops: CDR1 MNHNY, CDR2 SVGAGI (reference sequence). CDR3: CATSLSGSTQPQHF. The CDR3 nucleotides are TGTGCCACCTCTCTTTCCGGGTCAACCCAGCCCCAGCATTTT.

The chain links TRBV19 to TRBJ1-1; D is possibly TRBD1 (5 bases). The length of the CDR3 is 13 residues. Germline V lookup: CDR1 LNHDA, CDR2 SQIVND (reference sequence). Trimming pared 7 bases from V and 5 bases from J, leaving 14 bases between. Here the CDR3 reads CASIGGFGTEAFF. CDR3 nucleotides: TGTGCCAGTATCGGGGGGTTCGGGACTGAAGCTTTCTTT.